A single sample is the source of the 23 T cell receptor beta chains below, sequenced in a study of CD8 T cells in ankylosing spondylitis. Each CDR3 protein is one row after TCRdb ran MiXCR on the 5' RACE reads. The sample includes 800,000 to 900,000 distinct CDR3 sequences, approximately 10% of them seen just once. No antigen has been assigned to these receptors. The study's findings and limits: Within ankylosing spondylitis blood, a TCR beta motif made up of under 10 highly homologous variants appeared to be characteristic.

The sample was blood, either unsorted or a sorted T cell fraction (not recorded which). These receptor sequences come from a male donor with ankylosing spondylitis.

Concerning this clonotype itself: Since a much larger clone is just one base distant, this may be a read error. This chain joins TRBV7-6 and TRBJ2-5, with D perhaps given as TRBD1 or TRBD2 (5 bases each). Trimming shortened V by 5 bases and J by 2 bases, and 18 bases separated the two germline ends. CDR1 and CDR2 from the germline V gene are SGHVS and FNYEAQ. The CDR3 has 16 residues. The CDR3: CASSPRDLPEQETQYF. The CDR3, as DNA: TGTGCCAGCAGCCCCCGGGACCTTCCGGAACAAGAGACCCAGTACTTC. The full variable domain, completed using reference TRBV7-6 and TRBJ2-5, is GAGVSQSPRYKVTKRGQDVALRCDPISGHVSLYWYRQALGQGPEFLTYFNYEAQQDKSGLPNDRFSAERPEGSISTLTIQRTEQRDSAMYRCASSPRDLPEQETQYFGPGTRLLVL.

The chain employs TRBV29-1 and TRBJ2-5, with a possible D match to TRBD2 (6 bases). The CDR3 runs to 13 residues. Germline CDR1 is SQVTM and CDR2 is ANQGSEA. V was pared by 4 bases and J by 4 bases, with 13 bases between. CDR3: CSVGGTWGETQYF. DNA for the CDR3: TGCAGCGTTGGGGGGACTTGGGGAGAGACCCAGTACTTC.

The chain joins TRBV20-1 to TRBJ2-1, with 14 bases lining up with TRBD2. CDR1 DFQATT and CDR2 SNEGSKA come from the germline V gene (reference sequence). This CDR3 spans 16 amino acids. The J segment lost 7 bases and the V segment lost 3 bases, leaving 8 bases of the junction unmatched. CDR3 DNA sequence: TGCAGTGCTAGTATAGGGACTAGCGGGAGTATTAATGAGCAGTTCTTC. Translated, it gives CSASIGTSGSINEQFF.

The chain employs TRBV9 and TRBJ1-2; D remains ambiguous. Germline V gene lookup returns CDR1 SGDLS and CDR2 YYNGEE. V lost 2 bases, J lost 0 bases, and 5 bases lay in between. CDR3 length: 13 amino acids. In nucleotides, the CDR3 is TGTGCCAGCAGCGTCAGGACTAACTATGGCTACACCTTC. Amino acids: CASSVRTNYGYTF. The full variable domain, with the rest looked up from reference TRBV9 and TRBJ1-2, is DSGVTQTPKHLITATGQRVTLRCSPRSGDLSVYWYQQSLDQGLQFLIQYYNGEERAKGNILERFSAQQFPDLHSELNLSSLELGDSALYFCASSVRTNYGYTFGSGTRLTVV.

The rearrangement uses TRBV20-1 and TRBJ2-1, with 9 bases matching TRBD2. V gave up 1 base and J gave up 0 bases; unmatched junction bases: 4. Germline CDR1 reads DFQATT; CDR2 reads SNEGSKA (reference sequence). This CDR3 region has 16 residues. The CDR3 here is CSARVGLASSYNEQFF. In DNA form, the CDR3 reads TGCAGTGCTAGAGTAGGACTAGCGAGCTCCTACAATGAGCAGTTCTTC.

The V and J genes are TRBV4-1 and TRBJ2-3; tentatively, D is TRBD1 or TRBD2 (5 bases each). Deletions cut 3 bases from V and 1 base from J, with 8 bases between. Looked up from germline, CDR1 is MGHRA and CDR2 is YSYEKL. The CDR3 is 14 residues long. The CDR3 sequence: CASSHSGRTDTQYF. Here the CDR3 DNA reads TGCGCCAGCAGCCACTCGGGACGCACAGATACGCAGTATTTT.

This clonotype turned up a few times. The chain employs TRBV20-1 and TRBJ1-3; weak D call: TRBD1 (5 bases). CDR3 length: 15 residues. The V end lost 4 bases, the J end lost 3 bases, and 16 bases lay between the germline ends. Per the germline V gene, CDR1 is DFQATT and CDR2 is SNEGSKA (reference sequence). CDR3 protein: CSATLGGSGGNTIYF. The CDR3, as DNA: TGCAGTGCTACACTGGGGGGGAGCGGTGGAAACACCATATATTTT.

V and J are TRBV7-2 and TRBJ2-2, with 8 positions matching TRBD2. The CDR3 consists of 17 residues. Losses at the gene ends were 3 bases for V and 7 bases for J; bases not matched to a gene: 13. Per germline, CDR1 SGHTA and CDR2 FQGNSA. The CDR3 sequence is CASSFPRVGGANGELFF. The DNA for the CDR3 is TGTGCCAGCAGCTTCCCACGAGTCGGGGGGGCAAACGGGGAGCTGTTTTTT.

The V and J genes are TRBV18 and TRBJ2-7; 10 bases match TRBD1. Trimming at V came to 5 bases and at J to 2 bases, leaving 3 bases not matched to a gene. Germline CDR1 reads KGHSH; CDR2 reads LQKENI. The CDR3 sequence is 14 residues long. The CDR3 loop is CASSEGTGAYEQYF. The CDR3 DNA follows: TGTGCCAGCTCAGAGGGGACAGGGGCCTACGAGCAGTACTTC.

This clonotype was counted between two and nine times. The V call is TRBV20-1, the J call TRBJ1-6; D perhaps matches TRBD1 (6 bases). This CDR3 has 14 residues. V was cut by 5 bases and J by 12 bases, with 20 bases left in between. CDR1 is DFQATT, CDR2 SNEGSKA, per germline (reference sequence). CDR3 region: CSAPRTEAPRPLHF. Written as DNA, the CDR3 is TGCAGTGCTCCCAGGACAGAAGCCCCACGACCCCTCCACTTT.

This clonotype was seen many times. The rearrangement joins TRBV4-3 to TRBJ1-6; TRBD1 is a possible D gene (5 bases). The V gene's germline CDR1 is LGHNA and CDR2 YSLEER. This CDR3 region has 15 residues. The V gene lost 0 bases and the J gene lost 7 bases, with 10 bases spanning the gap. CDR3 DNA sequence: TGCGCCAGCAGCCAAGATGCCAGGGAAAATTCACCCCTCCACTTT. Translating it yields CASSQDARENSPLHF.

This clonotype appeared once. This sequence joins TRBV24-1 and TRBJ2-5; TRBD1 aligns across 10 bases. Trimming took 9 bases from V and 5 from J; bases not matched to a gene: 11. Per germline, CDR1 KGHDR and CDR2 SFDVKD. The CDR3 length is 15 residues. CDR3 in DNA: TGTGCCACCGGGACAGGGGAAAGGGGAGAGGAGACCCAGTACTTC. It specifies CATGTGERGEETQYF.

The chain uses TRBV7-9 and TRBJ1-4; 9 bases agree with TRBD1. This CDR3 is 17 amino acids long. Germline CDR1 and CDR2: SEHNR and FQNEAQ (reference sequence). V dropped 5 bases and J dropped 0; count of bases not matched to a gene: 7. CDR3 sequence: CASSPGTGSTTNEKLFF. CDR3 nucleotides: TGTGCCAGCAGCCCAGGGACAGGGTCAACAACTAATGAAAAACTGTTTTTT. Filled out from reference TRBV7-9 and TRBJ1-4, the complete variable domain reads DTGVSQNPRHKITKRGQNVTFRCDPISEHNRLYWYRQTLGQGPEFLTYFQNEAQLEKSRLLSDRFSAERPKGSFSTLEIQRTEQGDSAMYLCASSPGTGSTTNEKLFFGSGTQLSVL.

This clonotype was detected only a few times. The V gene is TRBV9, the J gene TRBJ1-1, with a weak D call TRBD1 (6 bases). The CDR3 is 13 amino acids. V was shortened by 7 bases and J by 2 bases, with 12 bases between the two germline ends. CDR1 SGDLS and CDR2 YYNGEE come from the germline V gene. CDR3 region: CASGTGPNTEAFF. The CDR3 bases are TGTGCCAGCGGAACAGGGCCCAACACTGAAGCTTTCTTT.

This clonotype was observed a few times. The V gene is TRBV20-1, the J gene TRBJ2-7, with 12 bases that match TRBD2. Trimming removed 1 base from V and 6 bases from J; junction bases left unmatched: 7. This CDR3 contains 15 residues. Germline CDR1 DFQATT, CDR2 SNEGSKA (reference sequence). CDR3 sequence: CSARATSGGTGEQYF. Written as DNA, the CDR3 is TGCAGTGCTAGAGCCACTAGCGGGGGGACGGGCGAGCAGTACTTC.

This clonotype was counted only a few times. The rearrangement joins TRBV5-1 to TRBJ2-5, with a tentative D call TRBD2 (6 bases). The V end was cut by 1 base, the J end by 4 bases, with 8 bases between. CDR3 length equals 13 residues. The germline gives CDR1 SGHRS, CDR2 YFSETQ. The CDR3 here is CASSLIAAETQYF. The CDR3 DNA reads as TGCGCCAGCAGCTTGATAGCGGCAGAGACCCAGTACTTC.

The table lists this clonotype with many counts. V gene TRBV20-1 combines with J gene TRBJ1-1; D ambiguous. Deletions cut 6 bases from V and 2 bases from J, with 10 bases between. This CDR3 has 12 residues. Germline values: CDR1 DFQATT, CDR2 SNEGSKA (reference sequence). CDR3 sequence reads: CSASRPNTEAFF. CDR3 nucleotide sequence: TGCAGTGCGTCGAGACCCAACACTGAAGCTTTCTTT.

This clonotype was counted only a few times. The chain uses TRBV12-3 or TRBV12-4 and TRBJ2-3; D tentatively reads TRBD1 or TRBD2 (6 bases each). The CDR3 spans 15 residues. Trimming stripped 2 bases from V and 6 bases from J, with 15 bases between. DNA for the CDR3: TGTGCCAGCAGTTTAAGGGGGAGGACTTGGGATACGCAGTATTTT. Protein sequence: CASSLRGRTWDTQYF.

This clonotype occurred many times. In DNA form, the CDR3 reads TGTGCCACCAGTGACCCGACATGGGATCAGCCCCAGCATTTT. Translating it yields CATSDPTWDQPQHF. This chain uses TRBV24-1 with TRBJ1-5, with no clear D. The V gene's germline CDR1 is KGHDR and CDR2 SFDVKD. The CDR3 totals 14 residues. The V and J ends lost 4 bases and 5 bases respectively, with 11 bases between them.

The V and J genes are TRBV20-1 and TRBJ1-1; 8 bases agree with TRBD1. V gave up 5 bases and J gave up 1 base; unmatched junction bases: 9. CDR1 DFQATT and CDR2 SNEGSKA come from the germline V gene (reference sequence). The CDR3 spans 15 residues. The CDR3 protein is CSARTGRNGNTEAFF. The CDR3 nucleotides read TGCAGTGCTCGGACAGGGAGAAATGGGAACACTGAAGCTTTCTTT.

This clonotype has ten or more counts. The CDR3 is CSASNREDEQFF. CDR3 DNA: TGCAGTGCTAGCAACCGTGAGGATGAGCAGTTCTTC. The chain links TRBV20-1 to TRBJ2-1; D unclear. V lost 3 bases to trimming and J lost 8 bases, with 11 bases between them. The germline V gene has CDR1 DFQATT and CDR2 SNEGSKA (reference sequence). The length of the CDR3 is 12 residues.

CDR3 sequence: CASSQAQRYEQYF. The CDR3 DNA is TGTGCCAGCAGCCAAGCGCAGCGCTACGAGCAGTACTTC. The V call is TRBV4-2, the J call TRBJ2-7; no definite D call. Trimming left V 1 base short and J 3 bases short, with 7 bases between. CDR3 length: 13 residues. Germline V gene sequence: CDR1 LGHNA, CDR2 YNFKEQ.

The sample holds a few counts of this clonotype. The V call is TRBV7-2, the J call TRBJ2-3, with TRBD2 as a possible D gene (7 bases). Germline CDR1 reads SGHTA; CDR2 reads FQGNSA. Deletions cut 4 bases from V and 1 base from J, with 15 bases between. This CDR3 has 16 amino acids. CDR3 in amino acids: CASSYNGGAGTDTQYF. The CDR3 DNA reads TGTGCCAGCAGCTACAATGGGGGGGCCGGCACAGATACGCAGTATTTT.